A single sample gave rise to the 31 T cell receptor beta chains below, sequenced in a study of metastatic and nonmetastatic thyroid tumors. Thyroid surgery had not been preceded by any treatment in any patient. TCRdb re-called the PCR reads through MiXCR. The sample includes 24,000 or so clones, roughly 22% of them seen just once. Input material: tumor tissue. The receptor source for this set is a female donor with papillary thyroid cancer or a benign thyroid nodule (not recorded which). Some clones in this sample may be carry-over from other donors' samples.

The sample holds a few counts of this clone. V and J are TRBV28 and TRBJ1-3; possible D gene TRBD1, 5 bases. The ends were cut back, 6 bases at V and 7 bases at J, with 16 bases in the middle. This CDR3 spans 14 amino acids. The germline V gene has CDR1 MDHEN and CDR2 SYDVKM. The CDR3 is CASRLETVPNTIYF. The CDR3 DNA sequence: TGTGCCAGCAGGTTAGAGACAGTTCCGAACACCATATATTTT.

The CDR3 DNA follows: TGTGCCATCTCGACCTTAGGCCCCTTTTCCCACAGGCTAGGCGGCCAAGAGACCCAGTACTTC. Protein product: CAISTLGPFSHRLGGQETQYF. The V gene is TRBV28, the J gene TRBJ2-5; D is possibly TRBD1 (5 bases). The V gene lost 10 bases and the J gene lost 1 base, with 37 bases spanning the gap. Germline lookup yields CDR1 MDHEN and CDR2 SYDVKM. This CDR3 has 21 residues.

There are a few counts of this clone. This chain links TRBV28 with TRBJ1-5; 10 bases are shared with TRBD1. This CDR3 is 14 amino acids long. From germline, CDR1 is MDHEN and CDR2 SYDVKM. Trimming took 8 bases from V and 6 from J; bases not matched to a gene: 7. The CDR3 bases are TGTGCCAGCGGCCGGGACAGGGGCGGTCAGCCCCAGCATTTT. It specifies CASGRDRGGQPQHF. Looking up the rest from reference TRBV28 and TRBJ1-5 gives the full variable domain: DVKVTQSSRYLVKRTGEKVFLECVQDMDHENMFWYRQDPGLGLRLIYFSYDVKMKEKGDIPEGYSVSREKKERFSLILESASTNQTSMYLCASGRDRGGQPQHFGDGTRLSIL.

The rearrangement links TRBV7-8 to TRBJ1-5; D call uncertain. Germline V gene data show CDR1 as SGHVS and CDR2 as FQNEAQ. The CDR3 is 15 residues long. Between the trimmed V and J ends, which lost 1 base and 0 bases, there was a span of 7 bases. In DNA, the CDR3 is TGTGCCAGCAGCTTAGAGGCAAATAGCAATCAGCCCCAGCATTTT. Residues: CASSLEANSNQPQHF.

The rearrangement joins TRBV5-1 to TRBJ2-3; D remains unclear. V lost 4 bases, J lost 0 bases, and 12 bases lay in between. Germline loops: CDR1 SGHRS, CDR2 YFSETQ. The CDR3 totals 15 residues. The CDR3 coding sequence is TGCGCCAGCAGCGAAACAGCTATGAGCACAGATACGCAGTATTTT. Amino acids: CASSETAMSTDTQYF.

The CDR3 spells CASRQGEAFF. In DNA form, the CDR3 reads TGTGCCAGCAGGCAGGGCGAAGCTTTCTTT. J is TRBJ1-1 and V is TRBV2; tentatively, D is TRBD1 (5 bases). The germline V and J ends were trimmed by 6 bases and 8 bases, with 7 bases remaining between them. This CDR3 has 10 residues. CDR1 SNHLY and CDR2 FYNNEI come from the germline V gene.

The table lists this clone with a few counts. The chain has TRBV5-6 and TRBJ1-2; 10 nucleotides agree with TRBD1. CDR1 is SGHDT, CDR2 YYEEEE, per germline. This CDR3 comprises 15 residues. V shed 0 bases and J 4 bases; nucleotides not matched to a gene: 3. The CDR3 nucleotides read TGTGCCAGCAGCTTGGTGGGACAGGGGACCTATGGCTACACCTTC. Protein: CASSLVGQGTYGYTF.

This clone ranks as medium-sized (0.01 to 0.1%). The CDR3 loop reads CASSEDKGAGNTIYF. DNA for the CDR3: TGTGCCAGCAGTGAAGATAAGGGCGCCGGAAACACCATATATTTT. The chain recombines TRBV6-1 with TRBJ1-3, with D hard to call. Germline loops: CDR1 MNHNS, CDR2 SASEGT. The V gene lost 1 base and the J gene lost 4 bases, with 11 bases spanning the gap. The CDR3 spans 15 residues.

Ten or more counts support this clone. CDR3: CASTRGKDSPLHF. For the CDR3, the DNA is TGTGCCAGTACCCGGGGGAAGGATTCACCCCTCCACTTT. The chain joins TRBV19 to TRBJ1-6, with D maybe TRBD1 (5 bases). Trimming removed 7 bases at V and 8 bases at J, with 12 bases between. This CDR3 has 13 residues. Looked up from germline, CDR1 is LNHDA and CDR2 is SQIVND (reference sequence).

The chain links TRBV20-1 to TRBJ1-2; TRBD1 matches 7 bases. Trimming removed 6 bases from V and 2 bases from J; junction bases left unmatched: 12. Germline assignment: CDR1 DFQATT and CDR2 SNEGSKA (reference sequence). The CDR3 sequence is 15 residues long. The CDR3: CSAMGQLMGNYGYTF. CDR3 DNA sequence: TGCAGTGCCATGGGACAGTTAATGGGAAACTATGGCTACACCTTC.

In the case of this clone: One junction end does not reproduce the germline sequence, and a read error may be involved. The chain uses TRBV20-1 and TRBJ2-7, with 10 bases fitting TRBD2. The CDR3 is made up of 16 amino acids. CDR1 is DFQATT and CDR2 is SNEGSKA in the germline V gene (reference sequence). The CDR3 loop reads CSSRKPGLAKESTGYF. For the CDR3, the DNA is TGCAGTTCTAGGAAACCGGGACTAGCGAAGGAGTCCACAGGGTACTTC.

By share, this clone ranks as medium-sized. This sequence joins TRBV4-1 and TRBJ2-7; no clear D gene. The CDR3 has 13 residues. The ends were cut back, 1 base at V and 4 bases at J, with 8 bases in the middle. Germline CDR1 MGHRA, CDR2 YSYEKL. CDR3 DNA: TGCGCCAGCAGCCAAGGACTGGGATACGAGCAGTACTTC. Amino acids: CASSQGLGYEQYF.

A few counts support this clone. Here the CDR3 reads CSARDLLGHNEQFF. CDR3 DNA sequence: TGCAGTGCTAGAGATCTGCTGGGACACAATGAGCAGTTCTTC. The rearrangement joins TRBV20-1 to TRBJ2-1; either TRBD1 or TRBD2 may supply D (5 bases each). The CDR3 runs to 14 residues. In germline, CDR1 is DFQATT, CDR2 SNEGSKA (reference sequence). V was clipped by 0 bases and J by 5 bases, with 11 bases between them.

This clone was seen a handful of times. The V and J genes are TRBV6-1 and TRBJ2-2; D remains ambiguous. Trimming took off 0 bases at V and 3 bases at J, with 8 bases between the two ends. CDR1 is MNHNS and CDR2 is SASEGT in the germline V gene. This CDR3 contains 15 residues. The CDR3 DNA sequence: TGTGCCAGCAGTGAAGCGCTCGATTACACCGGGGAGCTGTTTTTT. It translates to CASSEALDYTGELFF.

This clone was recorded at least ten times. The V call is TRBV5-1, the J call TRBJ2-1, with a weak D call TRBD2 (5 bases). There are 14 residues in the CDR3. V lost 4 bases and J lost 8, with 16 bases in between. Germline V gene sequence: CDR1 SGHRS, CDR2 YFSETQ. CDR3 region: CASSLRTVVDEQFF. The CDR3 DNA sequence: TGCGCCAGCAGCCTCCGGACTGTGGTCGATGAGCAGTTCTTC.

In its sample, this clone is medium-sized. CDR3 coding DNA: TGTGCCAGCAGCCAAGTCAGCAACACTGAAGCTTTCTTT. Translation: CASSQVSNTEAFF. The chain has TRBV3-1 and TRBJ1-1; D unclear. From germline, CDR1 is LGHDT and CDR2 YNNKEL (reference sequence). This CDR3 is built from 13 residues. The ends were cut back, 1 base at V and 2 bases at J, with 5 bases in the middle.

This clone was recorded at least ten times. This specimen includes other DNA sequences encoding the same CDR3. The V and J genes are TRBV20-1 and TRBJ2-7; 7 positions agree with TRBD2. The ends lost 4 bases at V and 5 bases at J; junction bases unmatched: 14. Germline V gene lookup returns CDR1 DFQATT and CDR2 SNEGSKA (reference sequence). The CDR3 has 15 amino acids. In DNA form, the CDR3 reads TGCAGTGCTACAAGGGAGGCGGGAGTGCTGAACGAGCAGTACTTC. Protein: CSATREAGVLNEQYF.

This clone appeared many times. In DNA, the CDR3 is TGTGCCAGCAGTGATCAGGTTTCCTACAATGAGCAGTTCTTC. Translating it yields CASSDQVSYNEQFF. The chain is built from TRBV2 and TRBJ2-1; D unresolved. The germline CDR1 and CDR2 sequences are SNHLY and FYNNEI. The CDR3 is 14 amino acids. Trimming stripped 3 bases from V and 1 base from J, with 7 bases between.

The rearrangement joins TRBV10-2 to TRBJ1-3, with 8 nucleotides matching TRBD1. CDR3 length equals 15 residues. Germline values: CDR1 WSHSY, CDR2 SAAADI. J was trimmed by 2 bases and V by 3 bases; bases with no gene match: 3. CDR3 coding DNA: TGCGCCAGCAGTGAAGGCAGGGGGCCTGGAAACACCATATATTTT. This gives the protein CASSEGRGPGNTIYF.

This clone was detected ten times or more. The CDR3 bases are TGTGCCACCAGTGATCTTAGTGAAAAACTGTTTTTT. It is translated as CATSDLSEKLFF. V and J are TRBV24-1 and TRBJ1-4; no firm D call. Germline CDR1 KGHDR, CDR2 SFDVKD. The V end lost 3 bases, the J end lost 7 bases, and 5 bases lay between the germline ends. The CDR3 consists of 12 residues.

This chain links TRBV6-5 with TRBJ2-7, with TRBD2 as a possible D gene (5 bases). This CDR3 has 15 residues. The V and J ends lost 1 base and 4 bases respectively, with 14 bases between them. Germline loops: CDR1 MNHEY, CDR2 SVGAGI. The CDR3 loop reads CASSYFLGDMYEQYF. CDR3 nucleotide sequence: TGTGCCAGCAGTTACTTTCTCGGGGATATGTACGAGCAGTACTTC.

By sample share, this clone is medium-sized. The chain carries TRBV12-3 or TRBV12-4 and TRBJ2-7, with D unresolved. The germline V and J ends were trimmed by 5 bases and 0 bases, with 2 bases remaining between them. The CDR3 totals 11 residues. The CDR3 region is CASSHSYEQYF. The CDR3, as DNA: TGTGCCAGCAGTCACTCCTACGAGCAGTACTTC.

This clone was seen a few times. The rearrangement joins TRBV10-3 to TRBJ1-2; 8 positions agree with TRBD1. Germline CDR1 is ENHRY and CDR2 is SYGVKD. The CDR3 is made up of 13 amino acids. V lost 6 bases and J lost 3; bases outside the gene matches: 3. The CDR3, as DNA: TGTGCCATCAGGGCGACAGGGGACTATGGCTACACCTTC. As protein: CAIRATGDYGYTF.

This clone was seen at least ten times. V is TRBV30 and J is TRBJ1-3, with 8 positions matching TRBD1. Germline CDR1 reads GTSNPN; CDR2 reads SVGIG (reference sequence). The CDR3 length is 14 residues. After removal of 5 bases from V and 3 bases from J, the junction contained 6 bases not matched to a gene. CDR3 loop: CAWAQGASGNTIYF. CDR3 DNA: TGTGCCTGGGCGCAGGGGGCGAGTGGAAACACCATATATTTT.

The rearrangement links TRBV7-6 to TRBJ1-2; D remains ambiguous. The germline V and J ends were trimmed by 1 base and 3 bases, with 9 bases remaining between them. CDR1 SGHVS and CDR2 FNYEAQ come from the germline V gene. CDR3 length: 14 residues. CDR3 loop: CASSLGAGDYGYTF. CDR3 nucleotides: TGTGCCAGCAGCTTAGGGGCAGGCGACTATGGCTACACCTTC. The variable domain in full, with the rest retrieved from reference TRBV7-6 and TRBJ1-2, is GAGVSQSPRYKVTKRGQDVALRCDPISGHVSLYWYRQALGQGPEFLTYFNYEAQQDKSGLPNDRFSAERPEGSISTLTIQRTEQRDSAMYRCASSLGAGDYGYTFGSGTRLTVV.

J is TRBJ2-7 and V is TRBV6-1; D remains ambiguous. Germline CDR1 and CDR2: MNHNS and SASEGT. Trimming left V 6 bases short and J 5 bases short, with 17 bases between. The CDR3 is made up of 14 amino acids. CDR3 DNA: TGTGCCAGCAGGGACCTTGAGAAGAGGAACGAGCAGTACTTC. Translated: CASRDLEKRNEQYF.

The chain has TRBV20-1 and TRBJ1-1; 10 nucleotides match TRBD1. The germline V gene encodes CDR1 DFQATT and CDR2 SNEGSKA (reference sequence). The V gene end was trimmed by 3 bases and the J gene end by 8 bases; junction bases not matched to a gene: 6. The CDR3 extends over 13 amino acids. CDR3 sequence reads: CSASPRTGGEAFF. The DNA of the CDR3 is TGCAGTGCTAGTCCCCGGACAGGGGGGGAAGCTTTCTTT.

By share, this clone counts as large. This sequence joins TRBV7-9 and TRBJ2-1; 15 nucleotides align to TRBD2. CDR3 length equals 18 residues. The V segment lost 2 bases and the J segment 5 bases; nucleotides outside the gene matches: 7. CDR1 SEHNR and CDR2 FQNEAQ come from the germline V gene (reference sequence). The CDR3 here is CASSLLPGLAGGDNEQFF. DNA of the CDR3: TGTGCCAGCAGCTTACTTCCGGGACTAGCGGGAGGAGACAATGAGCAGTTCTTC.

The chain combines TRBV6-2 or TRBV6-3 with TRBJ2-7; 10 bases fit TRBD1. CDR1 is MNHEY, CDR2 SVGEGT, per germline. V was pared by 2 bases and J by 4 bases, with 8 bases of the junction left unmatched. CDR3 size: 16 residues. The CDR3 here is CASSYAVRTGGYEQYF. In DNA form, the CDR3 reads TGTGCCAGCAGTTACGCGGTACGGACAGGGGGATACGAGCAGTACTTC.

The chain joins TRBV20-1 to TRBJ2-7; 9 nucleotides line up with TRBD2. J lost 2 bases, V lost 3 bases, and 5 bases had no gene match. The CDR3 consists of 14 residues. Germline loops: CDR1 DFQATT, CDR2 SNEGSKA (reference sequence). CDR3 sequence reads: CSASSGRTPYEQYF. For the CDR3, the DNA is TGCAGTGCTAGTAGCGGGAGAACCCCCTACGAGCAGTACTTC.

V is TRBV6-1 and J is TRBJ2-1, with 10 bases matching TRBD2. The CDR3 runs 16 residues. V shed 0 bases, J shed 4 bases, and the junction held 3 bases outside the gene matches. Germline V lookup: CDR1 MNHNS, CDR2 SASEGT. The CDR3 spells CASSEAAGGGYNEQFF. The CDR3 region has the DNA TGTGCCAGCAGTGAAGCAGCGGGAGGGGGGTACAATGAGCAGTTCTTC.